The 21 T cell receptor beta chains presented below share a single source sample, sequenced in a study of blood T cell repertoires in COVID-19. The method was immunoSEQ multiplex PCR; TCRdb's version includes in-frame clones alone and lacks a portion of them. The sample includes about 45,000 clones, approximately 88% seen only once; the top ten take roughly 0.37%. The specimen sequenced was peripheral blood. The origin of the receptors is a human donor in a cohort sampled during active COVID-19.

V gene TRBV2 combines with J gene TRBJ1-4; weak D call: TRBD1 (5 bases). From germline, CDR1 is SNHLY and CDR2 FYNNEI. This CDR3 comprises 15 residues. Trimming shortened V by 4 bases and J by 5 bases, and 14 bases separated the two germline ends. CDR3 amino acids: CASSGTGGSNEKLFF. The CDR3 DNA reads TGTGCCAGCAGTGGGACGGGGGGAAGCAATGAAAAACTGTTTTTT.

The chain is built from TRBV6-5 and TRBJ1-6, with D possibly TRBD1 on 6 matching bases. Germline lookup yields CDR1 MNHEY and CDR2 SVGAGI. Trimming shortened V by 6 bases and J by 7 bases, and 16 bases separated the two germline ends. The CDR3 spans 15 residues. CDR3 in DNA: TGTGCCAGCAGCCCAACAGGGATGGGGAATTCACCCCTCCACTTT. It specifies CASSPTGMGNSPLHF.

The V gene is TRBV7-9, the J gene TRBJ2-7; D uncertain. Trimming cost V 3 bases and J 7 bases, with 7 bases left between them. Germline assignment: CDR1 SEHNR and CDR2 FQNEAQ (reference sequence). The CDR3 sequence is 11 residues long. The CDR3 bases are TGTGCCAGCAGCTTCGATGAGGAGCAGTACTTC. Translating gives CASSFDEEQYF. Combining the CDR3 with reference TRBV7-9 and TRBJ2-7 gives the whole variable domain DTGVSQNPRHKITKRGQNVTFRCDPISEHNRLYWYRQTLGQGPEFLTYFQNEAQLEKSRLLSDRFSAERPKGSFSTLEIQRTEQGDSAMYLCASSFDEEQYFGPGTRLTVT.

The rearrangement uses TRBV19 and TRBJ1-2; 8 nucleotides agree with TRBD1. V dropped 4 bases and J dropped 4; count of bases not matched to a gene: 8. The germline V gene encodes CDR1 LNHDA and CDR2 SQIVND (reference sequence). There are 15 residues in the CDR3. The CDR3 reads CASSTSGQGGYGYTF. CDR3 coding DNA: TGTGCCAGTAGTACCTCCGGACAGGGCGGCTATGGCTACACCTTC.

The J gene is TRBJ1-3, the V gene TRBV4-1, with D possibly being TRBD1 (5 bases). This CDR3 is built from 18 residues. The V end was cut by 0 bases, the J end by 0 bases, with 15 bases between. The V gene's germline CDR1 is MGHRA and CDR2 YSYEKL. The CDR3 spells CASSQDWRGAGSGNTIYF. CDR3 in DNA: TGCGCCAGCAGCCAAGATTGGCGTGGGGCAGGCTCTGGAAACACCATATATTTT.

V and J are TRBV7-2 and TRBJ1-3; the D gene is possibly TRBD1 (5 bases). Trimming stripped 2 bases from V and 3 bases from J, with 8 bases between. CDR1 and CDR2 from the germline V gene are SGHTA and FQGNSA. This CDR3 region has 14 residues. The CDR3, as DNA: TGTGCCAGCAGCTTATGGGGGGGTGGAAACACCATATATTTT. Translation: CASSLWGGGNTIYF.

The chain uses TRBV13 and TRBJ2-7; possible D gene TRBD2, 6 bases. Germline V gene lookup returns CDR1 PRHDT and CDR2 FYEKMQ (reference sequence). Trimming removed 5 bases at V and 1 base at J, with 12 bases between. This CDR3 is 14 amino acids long. The CDR3 sequence: CASSRGGESYEQYF. DNA for the CDR3: TGTGCCAGCAGCCGCGGCGGGGAATCCTACGAGCAGTACTTC.

V is TRBV10-3 and J is TRBJ1-1; D not resolved. From germline, CDR1 is ENHRY and CDR2 SYGVKD. The CDR3 is made up of 14 amino acids. V gave up 4 bases and J gave up 2 bases, with 11 bases separating them. CDR3 residues: CAISAQTPNTEAFF. The CDR3 DNA reads TGTGCCATCAGTGCCCAGACACCTAACACTGAAGCTTTCTTT.

The chain combines TRBV5-7 with TRBJ1-6, with 9 bases aligning to TRBD1. TRBV5-7 is known as an ORF, though its function is uncertain. V was pared by 0 bases and J by 8 bases, with 6 bases of the junction left unmatched. This CDR3 comprises 16 residues. Here the CDR3 DNA reads TGTGCCAGCAGCTTGGTGGACAGGGGTGAGGATTCACCCCTCCACTTT. It is translated as CASSLVDRGEDSPLHF.

The V and J genes are TRBV6-5 and TRBJ1-2; TRBD1 agrees at 10 bases. Germline CDR1 MNHEY, CDR2 SVGAGI. Trimming took 10 bases from V and 6 from J; bases not matched to a gene: 5. The CDR3 totals 12 residues. CDR3 loop: CATLDRGDGYTF. The CDR3 DNA reads TGTGCCACCTTGGACAGGGGGGATGGCTACACCTTC.

This chain connects TRBV11-2 to TRBJ2-1; TRBD2 matches 10 bases. The CDR3 length is 16 residues. Trimming removed 1 base from V and 6 bases from J; junction bases left unmatched: 6. Germline loops: CDR1 SGHAT, CDR2 FQNNGV. CDR3 DNA: TGTGCCAGCAGCTTAGGAATTCGGACTAGCGGCAATGAGCAGTTCTTC. It codes for CASSLGIRTSGNEQFF.

V is TRBV5-1 and J is TRBJ1-2; no clear D gene. Between the trimmed V and J ends, which lost 2 bases and 6 bases, there was a span of 11 bases. Germline V CDR1 and CDR2: SGHRS, YFSETQ. There are 13 residues in the CDR3. The CDR3 DNA sequence: TGCGCCAGCAGCTTAGACACAGTGAATGGCTACACCTTC. Translated, it gives CASSLDTVNGYTF.

This chain uses TRBV9 with TRBJ1-1; TRBD1 might be the D (6 bases). The CDR3 is 12 amino acids. V lost 4 bases, J lost 8 bases, and 12 bases lay in between. Germline-derived CDR1 and CDR2 are SGDLS and YYNGEE. In DNA, the CDR3 is TGTGCCAGCAGCCCAGGGGATGGGGAAGCTTTCTTT. Its translation: CASSPGDGEAFF.

The chain links TRBV19 to TRBJ1-2; 8 bases fit TRBD1. The germline gives CDR1 LNHDA, CDR2 SQIVND (reference sequence). The ends lost 4 bases at V and 0 bases at J; junction bases unmatched: 4. The CDR3 has 15 amino acids. CDR3 bases: TGTGCCAGTAGTACTCAGGGGGCAGCTAACTATGGCTACACCTTC. It translates to CASSTQGAANYGYTF.

The chain couples TRBV5-5 to TRBJ1-3; D remains unclear. The CDR3 consists of 12 residues. The ends were cut back, 4 bases at V and 11 bases at J, with 13 bases in the middle. CDR1 SGHKS and CDR2 YYEKEE come from the germline V gene (reference sequence). This CDR3 reads CASSPTNFPIYF. The CDR3 DNA reads as TGTGCCAGCAGCCCCACGAACTTCCCCATATATTTT.

This clone is a singleton in its sample. Additional DNA sequences in this sample encode the identical CDR3. This chain joins TRBV6-5 and TRBJ2-7; 7 bases line up with TRBD1. Trimming at V came to 6 bases and at J to 0 bases, leaving 5 bases not matched to a gene. Germline V gene sequence: CDR1 MNHEY, CDR2 SVGAGI. This CDR3 region has 14 residues. The CDR3, as DNA: TGTGCCAGCAGGGCCGGGACAGTCTCCTACGAGCAGTACTTC. Its protein is CASRAGTVSYEQYF.

This clone is a singleton in its sample. The CDR3 DNA follows: TGTGCCAGCAGCCAATCAACAGGGAAGGGCGAGCAGTACTTC. Amino acids: CASSQSTGKGEQYF. The chain is built from TRBV5-6 and TRBJ2-7; a weak D match, TRBD1 (6 bases). Germline V gives CDR1 SGHDT, CDR2 YYEEEE. The CDR3 runs 14 residues. V shed 4 bases and J shed 6 bases, with 17 bases lying between them.

V and J are TRBV10-1 and TRBJ2-7; D is perhaps TRBD2 (6 bases). V gave up 0 bases and J gave up 5 bases, with 11 bases separating them. This CDR3 has 14 residues. CDR1 and CDR2 (germline): WNHNN, SYGVQD (reference sequence). The CDR3 protein is CASSESGGGNEQYF. CDR3 bases: TGCGCCAGCAGTGAGTCCGGTGGAGGGAACGAGCAGTACTTC.

This chain links TRBV10-3 with TRBJ2-3; TRBD2 matches at 9 bases. Germline CDR1 ENHRY, CDR2 SYGVKD. The CDR3 spans 14 residues. The J segment lost 1 base and the V segment lost 7 bases, leaving 3 bases of the junction unmatched. CDR3 residues: CAITEREGTDTQYF. The CDR3 DNA sequence: TGTGCCATCACCGAGCGGGAGGGCACAGATACGCAGTATTTT.

This clone occurred once. The chain links TRBV6-5 to TRBJ2-7, with 9 bases that match TRBD1. Germline-derived CDR1 and CDR2 are MNHEY and SVGAGI. The junction had 2 bases not matched to a gene; V was cut back by 0 bases and J by 2 bases. The CDR3 spans 15 residues. DNA for the CDR3: TGTGCCAGCAGTTACTCCGGGACAGGGACCTACGAGCAGTACTTC. This encodes CASSYSGTGTYEQYF.

V and J are TRBV18 and TRBJ2-5, with 10 bases fitting TRBD2. Trimming cost V 3 bases and J 4 bases; bases outside gene matches: 11. Germline CDR1 reads KGHSH; CDR2 reads LQKENI. CDR3 length: 17 amino acids. The CDR3 DNA reads as TGTGCCAGCTCACCCCCAGCGGGGGGGTTTTCTGGAGAGACCCAGTACTTC. The encoded protein is CASSPPAGGFSGETQYF.